This T cell receptor beta chain appears in the sequencing data of a study of PD-L1 blockade in urothelial cancer. As for the study in general: Across blood samples, T cells had a median count of around 140,000.

Locally advanced or metastatic urothelial carcinoma affected the patients. Samples spanned pretreatment and treatment, with 1 to 8 time points per patient. This clone showed up just once. Each PCR contained spiked-in synthetic TCR analog templates. Profiling relied on immunoSEQ multiplex PCR, and the TCRdb table lists in-frame clones only, not all of them. The data contain 35,000 to 45,000 clones, more than 75% of them singletons. Germline V gives CDR1 WSHSY, CDR2 SAAADI. CDR3 length equals 13 residues. Trimming took off 9 bases at V and 2 bases at J, with 11 bases between the two ends. Sequencing was performed on PBMCs, taken around atezolizumab (anti-PD-L1) treatment. The clonotype was recovered from a woman aged 55-70 years with urothelial cancer. This chain uses TRBV10-2 with TRBJ1-5; D is ambiguous. The CDR3 nucleotides read TGCGCCAGTACGGGTGAGGGCAATCAGCCCCAGCATTTT. Protein sequence: CASTGEGNQPQHF.